The TCR beta chain under discussion was sequenced for a study of technical replicates of blood from a few donors. The data were produced by immunoSEQ multiplex PCR, yet TCRdb's version contains in-frame clones alone and is incomplete. The table lists about 83,000 clones, roughly 94% of them singletons, with about 0.27% in the top ten. V lost 4 bases, J lost 0 bases, and 10 bases lay in between. The CDR3 runs to 14 residues. The germline CDR1 and CDR2 sequences are SQVTM and ANQGSEA. J is TRBJ2-1 and V is TRBV29-1, with D hard to call. The TCR sequence derives from a human donor in good health. Input material: T cells isolated from PBMCs. In DNA form, the CDR3 reads TGCAGCGTTGCCGGAGACTTCTCCTACAATGAGCAGTTCTTC. It codes for CSVAGDFSYNEQFF.